The clone carrying this TCR beta chain was counted many times. Its cognate antigen is unknown. The entry originates in a study of T cells in Graves' hyperthyroidism and ophthalmopathy. The J segment lost 10 bases and the V segment lost 0 bases, leaving 4 bases of the junction unmatched. Germline loops: CDR1 SGHRS, CDR2 YFSETQ. CDR3 length: 13 amino acids. Study observations and caveats: Ophthalmopathy was distinguished from stable hyperthyroidism by 13 V-J signatures. Ophthalmopathy, which appeared later, was predicted by the model a median approximately 6 months before onset.

Amplification of TCR beta CDR3 regions used RNA as the template. The TCR CDR3 first-round RT-PCR relied on the HTBI primer set. TCRdb passed the multiplex PCR reads through MiXCR, listing each CDR3 protein once. The profile shows around 400,000 distinct CDR3 sequences, approximately 13% of them singletons. This sequence was found in a woman in her late teens or twenties with Graves' hyperthyroidism. The sequenced sample consisted of blood. The genes are TRBV5-1 and TRBJ2-1; 7 bases are shared with TRBD1. This chain's CDR3 is CASSLAQGGEQFF. CDR3 sequence (DNA): TGCGCCAGCAGCTTGGCCCAAGGGGGCGAGCAGTTCTTC.